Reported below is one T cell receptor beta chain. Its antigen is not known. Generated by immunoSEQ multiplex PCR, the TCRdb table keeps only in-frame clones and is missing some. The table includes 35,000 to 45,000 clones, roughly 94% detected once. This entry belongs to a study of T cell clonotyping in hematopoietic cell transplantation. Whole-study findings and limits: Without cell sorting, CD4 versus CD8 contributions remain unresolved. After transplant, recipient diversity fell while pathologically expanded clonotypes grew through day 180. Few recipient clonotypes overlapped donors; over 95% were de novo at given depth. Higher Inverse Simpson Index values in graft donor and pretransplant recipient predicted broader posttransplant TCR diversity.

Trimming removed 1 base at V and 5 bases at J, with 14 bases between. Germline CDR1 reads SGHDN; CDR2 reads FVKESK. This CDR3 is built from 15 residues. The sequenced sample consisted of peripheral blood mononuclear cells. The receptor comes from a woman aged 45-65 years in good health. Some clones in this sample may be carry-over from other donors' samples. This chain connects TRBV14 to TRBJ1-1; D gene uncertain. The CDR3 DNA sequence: TGTGCCAGCAGCCAAGTACGGCGGGGAGGGACTGAAGCTTTCTTT. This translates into CASSQVRRGGTEAFF.